This entry lists 7 T cell receptor beta chains sequenced from one sample in a study of monozygotic twins with inflammatory bowel disease. Using the 5' RACE reads, TCRdb records one entry per CDR3 protein without DNA. The sample totals 200,000 to 250,000 distinct CDR3 sequences. The sequencing sample was made of blood. Every receptor here comes from a human donor with ulcerative colitis or Crohn's disease, or a healthy co-twin of an affected twin (not recorded which).

The rearrangement links TRBV4-2 to TRBJ1-1; the TCRdb D gene call, TRBD1, has no DNA to confirm it. Germline V gene data show CDR1 as LGHNA and CDR2 as YNFKEQ. The CDR3 is 15 residues long. CDR3 in amino acids: CASSHARGVNTEAFF.

This rearrangement joins TRBV6-4 to TRBJ1-2; the TRBD1 assignment by TCRdb is unverifiable without DNA. CDR1 MRHNA and CDR2 SNTAGT come from the germline V gene. CDR3 length: 13 residues. CDR3: CASRGTGSDGYTF.

This chain joins TRBV29-1 and TRBJ2-5; without DNA, the TCRdb call of TRBD1 cannot be checked. Germline V lookup: CDR1 SQVTM, CDR2 ANQGSEA. The CDR3 consists of 16 residues. CDR3 protein: CSVLTPGQGQQETQYF.

The rearrangement uses TRBV28 and TRBJ2-7; TCRdb returns TRBD1, unconfirmable since there is no DNA. This CDR3 spans 15 amino acids. Germline-derived CDR1 and CDR2 are MDHEN and SYDVKM. CDR3 loop: CASSVLRQGAYEQYF. Variable domain in full (rest from reference TRBV28 and TRBJ2-7): DVKVTQSSRYLVKRTGEKVFLECVQDMDHENMFWYRQDPGLGLRLIYFSYDVKMKEKGDIPEGYSVSREKKERFSLILESASTNQTSMYLCASSVLRQGAYEQYFGPGTRLTVT.

The gene calls are TRBV7-3 and TRBJ2-7; no DNA is available, so the TRBD2 call from TCRdb remains unchecked. The CDR3 extends over 14 amino acids. From germline, CDR1 is SGHTA and CDR2 FQGTGA. CDR3 protein: CASSSGLVEGEQYF.

The chain joins TRBV9 to TRBJ2-2. Germline loops: CDR1 SGDLS, CDR2 YYNGEE. This CDR3 is 13 amino acids long. CDR3 amino acids: CASSVVDTGELFF.

The gene calls are TRBV18 and TRBJ2-1. CDR1 is KGHSH and CDR2 is LQKENI in the germline V gene. CDR3 length: 15 amino acids. CDR3 sequence reads: CASSLPIDGNNEQFF.